The 9 T cell receptor beta chains in this list originate from one sample, sequenced in a study of shared clonotypes between healthy human individuals. Sequenced by immunoSEQ multiplex PCR; TCRdb stores in-frame clones only, minus some. This sample has about 2.3 million clones, with about 90% found just once. Material for sequencing was naive CD4+ T cells from PBMCs. Subset in this sample: CD45RA+ positively selected. The receptors come from a man between 18 and 35 years old in good health. Some clones in this sample may be carry-over from other donors' samples.

The chain has TRBV5-1 and TRBJ1-2, with unresolved D. The V and J ends lost 7 bases and 7 bases respectively, with 11 bases between them. CDR1 and CDR2 (germline): SGHRS, YFSETQ. This CDR3 contains 11 residues. The CDR3 protein is CASAADGGYTF. DNA for the CDR3: TGCGCCAGCGCGGCGGACGGTGGCTACACCTTC.

This chain links TRBV6-5 with TRBJ2-2; 12 bases are shared with TRBD1. Trimming cost V 0 bases and J 6 bases; bases outside gene matches: 2. The CDR3 length is 16 residues. CDR1 is MNHEY and CDR2 is SVGAGI in the germline V gene. CDR3 in DNA: TGTGCCAGCAGTTACTCCCGGGACAGGGGGCCCGGGGAGCTGTTTTTT. It encodes CASSYSRDRGPGELFF.

The V and J genes are TRBV5-1 and TRBJ2-4; the match to TRBD1 covers 11 bases. The CDR3 extends over 16 amino acids. The V gene's germline CDR1 is SGHRS and CDR2 YFSETQ. With 2 bases clipped from V and 5 bases from J, the junction kept 6 bases outside the gene matches. The CDR3 here is CASSLAGTGGQNIQYF. The CDR3 DNA follows: TGCGCCAGCAGCTTAGCCGGGACAGGGGGTCAAAACATTCAGTACTTC.

The CDR3 nucleotides read TGTGCCAGCAGCTTAGCCAGGACAGGACAAGAGACCCAGTACTTC. Translating gives CASSLARTGQETQYF. The chain recombines TRBV7-9 with TRBJ2-5, with TRBD1 identical over 7 bases. The ends lost 0 bases at V and 2 bases at J; junction bases unmatched: 3. CDR3 length: 15 residues. In germline, CDR1 is SEHNR, CDR2 FQNEAQ (reference sequence).

The V call is TRBV28, the J call TRBJ2-3, with D unclear. The CDR3 runs 15 residues. From germline, CDR1 is MDHEN and CDR2 SYDVKM. Deletions cut 3 bases from V and 1 base from J, with 11 bases between. DNA of the CDR3: TGTGCCAGCAGTTTCGGACCATGGCGCACAGATACGCAGTATTTT. It encodes CASSFGPWRTDTQYF.

V and J are TRBV30 and TRBJ2-3; 16 positions match TRBD2. Germline V CDR1 and CDR2: GTSNPN, SVGIG (reference sequence). The CDR3 has 16 amino acids. With V trimmed by 3 bases and J by 5 bases, 5 bases remained unmatched. CDR3 nucleotides: TGTGCCTGGAGCCAGGGACTAGCGGGAGGGGGAGATACGCAGTATTTT. It specifies CAWSQGLAGGGDTQYF. Full variable domain (remainder filled in from reference TRBV30 and TRBJ2-3): SQTIHQWPATLVQPVGSPLSLECTVEGTSNPNLYWYRQAAGRGLQLLFYSVGIGQISSEVPQNLSASRPQDRQFILSSKKLLLSDSGFYLCAWSQGLAGGGDTQYFGPGTRLTVL.

The J gene is TRBJ1-1, the V gene TRBV20-1; D perhaps matches TRBD1 (5 bases). The germline V gene encodes CDR1 DFQATT and CDR2 SNEGSKA (reference sequence). The CDR3 runs to 11 residues. The germline V and J ends were trimmed by 3 bases and 6 bases, with 8 bases remaining between them. The CDR3, as DNA: TGCAGTGCTAGGCCGGGGCCTGAAGCTTTCTTT. Its protein is CSARPGPEAFF.

The CDR3 sequence: CASGPGQGRDEQFF. The CDR3 coding sequence is TGTGCTAGTGGTCCCGGACAGGGGAGGGATGAGCAGTTCTTC. V and J are TRBV12-5 and TRBJ2-1; TRBD1 aligns across 9 bases. CDR3 length: 14 amino acids. The V and J ends lost 5 bases and 8 bases, in that order; junction bases with no gene match: 7. Germline V lookup: CDR1 LGHNT, CDR2 FRNRAP.

The chain is built from TRBV5-1 and TRBJ2-1, with 11 bases matching TRBD2. The CDR3 loop spans 15 amino acids. J was trimmed by 7 bases and V by 2 bases; bases with no gene match: 5. CDR1 and CDR2 from the germline V gene are SGHRS and YFSETQ. Here the CDR3 reads CASSFSPSGRNEQFF. The CDR3 nucleotides read TGCGCCAGCAGCTTTAGCCCTAGCGGGAGGAATGAGCAGTTCTTC.